Listed below are T cell receptor beta chains from one sample, sequenced in a study of radiotherapy plus CTLA-4 blockade in lung cancer. This table comes from immunoSEQ multiplex PCR, and its TCRdb copy is limited to in-frame clones, with some not included. The repertoire holds tens of thousands of clones, with roughly 80% as singletons. The specimen was peripheral blood, collected from a patient treated with radiotherapy plus ipilimumab. The receptors were gathered from a human donor with non-small cell lung cancer who had stable disease on radiotherapy plus ipilimumab. CDR3s include the opening cysteine and the closing phenylalanine or tryptophan. The order of the fields is V gene, clone size, J gene, D gene, CDR3 protein, CDR3 DNA. The D gene is left open where the match is weak. Part of the rows lack a size; the others show once, few, many or a class for expanded clones.

TRBV6-6	-	TRBJ1-1	-	CASSYIGGGERAEAFF	TGTGCCAGCAGCTATATTGGGGGCGGTGAGAGGGCTGAAGCTTTCTTT
TRBV28	-	TRBJ1-2	-	CASSPQTGRNYGYTF	TGTGCCAGCAGCCCCCAGACAGGAAGGAACTATGGCTACACCTTC
TRBV28	-	TRBJ1-1	TRBD1	CASSVGTGGYAFF	TGTGCCAGCAGTGTAGGGACAGGGGGCTACGCTTTCTTT
TRBV6-5	-	TRBJ2-2	TRBD2	CASRSGRAGGELFF	TGTGCCAGCAGGAGCGGGAGGGCCGGCGGGGAGCTGTTTTTT
TRBV27	-	TRBJ2-1	-	CASSFRSPPYDEQFF	TGTGCCAGCAGTTTTCGCAGTCCGCCTTACGATGAGCAGTTCTTC
TRBV5-1	-	TRBJ2-7	TRBD1	CASSFAGQGRIDEQYF	TGCGCCAGCAGCTTCGCGGGACAGGGAAGGATCGACGAGCAGTACTTC
TRBV7-6	-	TRBJ1-4	TRBD1	CASSVGQGANEKLFF	TGTGCCAGCAGCGTGGGACAGGGGGCTAATGAAAAACTGTTTTTT
TRBV5-4	-	TRBJ2-2	TRBD1	CASSAPLGTGLGGELFF	TGTGCCAGCAGCGCCCCTCTCGGGACAGGGCTAGGCGGGGAGCTGTTTTTT
TRBV9	-	TRBJ1-3	-	CASSGGPLRGRNTIYF	TGTGCCAGCAGCGGGGGACCCCTCAGAGGTCGAAACACCATATATTTT
TRBV29-1	-	TRBJ2-7	-	CSVEDPSQSPYEQYF	TGCAGCGTTGAAGATCCGAGCCAGTCCCCCTACGAGCAGTACTTC
TRBV7-3	-	TRBJ2-3	TRBD2	CASSPGGAVSDTQYF	TGTGCCAGCAGCCCCGGGGGGGCAGTGTCAGATACGCAGTATTTT
TRBV7-3	-	TRBJ2-5	TRBD2	CASSLTSSPGGFQETQYF	TGTGCCAGCAGCTTAACGTCCTCTCCGGGGGGATTCCAAGAGACCCAGTACTTC
TRBV28	-	TRBJ2-7	TRBD1	CASSQSPGTGGYEQYF	TGTGCCAGCAGTCAGTCCCCCGGGACAGGGGGGTACGAGCAGTACTTC
TRBV29-1	-	TRBJ2-1	-	CSVTQGYNEQFF	TGCAGCGTTACACAGGGTTACAATGAGCAGTTCTTC
TRBV7-2	few	TRBJ2-3	TRBD1	CASSLQGRSDTQYF	TGTGCCAGCAGCCTACAGGGGCGATCAGATACGCAGTATTTT
TRBV28	once	TRBJ1-1	TRBD1	CASRSTGGFTEAFF	TGTGCCAGCAGGTCGACAGGGGGTTTTACTGAAGCTTTCTTT
TRBV18	-	TRBJ2-2	TRBD2	CASSTLAGEYTGELFF	TGTGCCAGCTCAACGCTAGCGGGGGAATACACCGGGGAGCTGTTTTTT
TRBV19	-	TRBJ1-1	-	CASSIGRAIGVAEAFF	TGTGCCAGTAGTATAGGTCGAGCGATCGGGGTCGCTGAAGCTTTCTTT
TRBV6-1	-	TRBJ1-2	-	CASSSLGVNYGYTF	TGTGCCAGCAGTTCCTTGGGCGTAAACTATGGCTACACCTTC
TRBV15	-	TRBJ2-7	-	CATREGDEQYF	TGTGCCACCAGGGAGGGGGACGAGCAGTACTTC
TRBV10-1	-	TRBJ2-1	-	CASAAGGHEQFF	TGCGCCAGCGCAGCCGGAGGCCATGAGCAGTTCTTC
TRBV19	-	TRBJ1-2	TRBD1	CATLGKRQGLNYGYTF	TGTGCCACCCTAGGGAAAAGACAGGGGCTTAACTATGGCTACACCTTC
TRBV19	-	TRBJ2-5	-	CASSKRTGMSETQYF	TGTGCCAGTAGCAAACGTACAGGGATGAGCGAGACCCAGTACTTC
TRBV19	-	TRBJ2-7	TRBD1	CASSMDRDYEQYF	TGTGCCAGTAGTATGGACAGGGACTACGAGCAGTACTTC
TRBV5-1	-	TRBJ1-5	-	CASSADGAPNQPQHF	TGCGCCAGCAGCGCGGATGGGGCACCGAATCAGCCCCAGCATTTT
TRBV19	-	TRBJ1-2	TRBD1	CASRHTGGANYGYTF	TGTGCCAGTAGACACACAGGGGGAGCTAACTATGGCTACACCTTC
TRBV11-3	-	TRBJ2-7	-	CASSLVRWGPRFSYEQYF	TGTGCCAGCAGCTTAGTTCGTTGGGGCCCCCGTTTTAGCTACGAGCAGTACTTC
TRBV4-1	-	TRBJ1-2	TRBD1	CASSQVGQHYGYTF	TGCGCCAGCAGCCAAGTGGGACAGCATTATGGCTACACCTTC
TRBV29-1	-	TRBJ2-5	TRBD1	CSVGPGTGGETQYF	TGCAGCGTTGGGCCCGGGACAGGAGGAGAGACCCAGTACTTC
TRBV5-1	-	TRBJ1-4	TRBD1	CASSLDGTGSEKLFF	TGCGCCAGCAGCTTGGATGGGACAGGGAGTGAAAAACTGTTTTTT
TRBV28	-	TRBJ2-7	TRBD1	CASSRSGTGVDEQYF	TGTGCCAGCAGCCGGTCCGGGACAGGGGTTGACGAGCAGTACTTC
TRBV7-9	once	TRBJ2-6	-	CASSLDGFSGANVLTF	TGTGCCAGCAGCTTAGATGGATTCTCTGGGGCCAACGTCCTGACTTTC
TRBV6-4	-	TRBJ2-7	TRBD1	CASSAHDRGSLSYEQYF	TGTGCCAGCAGTGCACACGACAGGGGCTCCCTCTCCTACGAGCAGTACTTC
TRBV7-3	-	TRBJ1-6	-	CASSLSSYNSPLHF	TGTGCCAGCAGCCTCAGCTCCTATAATTCACCCCTCCACTTT
TRBV5-4	-	TRBJ1-1	-	CASSLYGGAGTEAFF	TGTGCCAGCAGCCTGTACGGGGGCGCCGGCACTGAAGCTTTCTTT
TRBV7-3	-	TRBJ1-1	-	CASSLTGGGTEAFF	TGTGCCAGCAGCTTAACGGGGGGTGGCACTGAAGCTTTCTTT
TRBV7-3	-	TRBJ1-1	-	CASSASQGRGTEAFF	TGTGCCAGCAGCGCCTCCCAAGGGCGCGGCACTGAAGCTTTCTTT
TRBV7-9	few	TRBJ2-5	TRBD2	CASSLGTSQETQYF	TGTGCCAGCAGCTTGGGGACTAGCCAAGAGACCCAGTACTTC
TRBV7-2	-	TRBJ1-2	-	CASSLAGKVYGYTF	TGTGCCAGCAGCTTAGCGGGGAAGGTTTATGGCTACACCTTC
TRBV9	-	TRBJ2-7	-	CASSVGSQGLYEQYF	TGTGCCAGCAGCGTAGGGAGTCAGGGCCTCTACGAGCAGTACTTC
TRBV6-1	-	TRBJ1-4	-	CASSVTGEKLFF	TGTGCCAGCAGTGTCACGGGTGAAAAACTGTTTTTT
TRBV7-5	-	TRBJ1-5	-	CVRSVTGPNQPQHF	TGTGTCAGAAGCGTAACAGGGCCCAATCAGCCCCAGCATTTT
TRBV9	-	TRBJ2-1	TRBD2	CASSPALRSSGPNLYNEQFF	TGTGCCAGCAGCCCCGCCCTCCGGTCTAGCGGGCCGAACCTCTACAATGAGCAGTTCTTC
TRBV19	-	TRBJ1-5	TRBD1	CASSIGQGANQPQHF	TGTGCCAGTAGTATCGGGCAGGGGGCGAATCAGCCCCAGCATTTT
TRBV21-1	-	TRBJ1-5	-	CASSKGRDRLCNSNQPQHF	TGTGCCAGCAGCAAAGGTCGAGACAGGCTCTGTAATAGCAATCAGCCCCAGCATTTT
TRBV6-6	-	TRBJ2-5	-	CASSYGQTQETQYF	TGTGCCAGCAGTTACGGACAGACCCAAGAGACCCAGTACTTC
TRBV6-5	-	TRBJ2-7	TRBD1	CASRRQGYSYEQYF	TGTGCCAGCAGAAGACAGGGGTACTCCTACGAGCAGTACTTC
TRBV13	-	TRBJ2-7	-	CASGKISYEQYF	TGTGCCAGCGGCAAGATCTCCTACGAGCAGTACTTC